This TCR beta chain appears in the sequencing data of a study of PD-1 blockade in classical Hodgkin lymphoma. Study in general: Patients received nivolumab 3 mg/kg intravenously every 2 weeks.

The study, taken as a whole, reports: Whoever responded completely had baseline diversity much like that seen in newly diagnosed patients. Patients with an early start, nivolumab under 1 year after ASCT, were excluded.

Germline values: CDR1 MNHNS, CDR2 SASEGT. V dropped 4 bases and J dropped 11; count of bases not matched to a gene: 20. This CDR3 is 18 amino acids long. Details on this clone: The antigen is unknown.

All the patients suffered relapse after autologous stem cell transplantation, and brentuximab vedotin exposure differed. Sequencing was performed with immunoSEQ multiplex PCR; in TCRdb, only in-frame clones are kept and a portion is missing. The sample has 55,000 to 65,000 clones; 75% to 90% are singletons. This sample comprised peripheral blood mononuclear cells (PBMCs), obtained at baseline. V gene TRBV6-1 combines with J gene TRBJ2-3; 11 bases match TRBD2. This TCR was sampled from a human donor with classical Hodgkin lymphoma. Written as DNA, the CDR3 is TGTGCCAGCAGTGCCGCATCTAGCGGGGGGTCCGTCCTGAGGGGGCAGTATTTT. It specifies CASSAASSGGSVLRGQYF.